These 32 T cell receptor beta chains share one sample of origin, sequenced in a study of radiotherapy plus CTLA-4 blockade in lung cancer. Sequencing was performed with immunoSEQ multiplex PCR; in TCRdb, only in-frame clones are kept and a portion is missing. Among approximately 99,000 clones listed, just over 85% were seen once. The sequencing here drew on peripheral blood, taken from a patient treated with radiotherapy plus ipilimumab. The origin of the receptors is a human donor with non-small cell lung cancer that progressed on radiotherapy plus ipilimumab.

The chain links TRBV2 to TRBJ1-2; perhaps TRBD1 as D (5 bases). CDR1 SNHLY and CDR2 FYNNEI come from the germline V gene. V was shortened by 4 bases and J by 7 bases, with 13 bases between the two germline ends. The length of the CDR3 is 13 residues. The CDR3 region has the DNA TGTGCCAGCAGTGGTGGGGGGTTTAGTGGCTACACCTTC. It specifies CASSGGGFSGYTF.

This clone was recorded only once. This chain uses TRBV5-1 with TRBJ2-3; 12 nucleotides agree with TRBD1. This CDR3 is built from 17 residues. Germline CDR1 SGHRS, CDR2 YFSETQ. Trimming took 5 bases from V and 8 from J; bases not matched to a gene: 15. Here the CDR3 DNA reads TGCGCCAGCAGTCCCGGGACAGGGGGCGCCGGTCCTGGTACGCAGTATTTT. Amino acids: CASSPGTGGAGPGTQYF. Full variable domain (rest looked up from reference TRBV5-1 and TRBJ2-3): KAGVTQTPRYLIKTRGQQVTLSCSPISGHRSVSWYQQTPGQGLQFLFEYFSETQRNKGNFPGRFSGRQFSNSRSEMNVSTLELGDSALYLCASSPGTGGAGPGTQYFGPGTRLTVL.

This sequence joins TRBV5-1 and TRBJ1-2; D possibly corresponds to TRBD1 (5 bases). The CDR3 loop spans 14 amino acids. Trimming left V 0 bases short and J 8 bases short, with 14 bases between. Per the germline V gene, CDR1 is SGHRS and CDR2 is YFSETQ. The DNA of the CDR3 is TGCGCCAGCAGCTTGGCCGGGGCCCCCGAAGGCTACACCTTC. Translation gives CASSLAGAPEGYTF.

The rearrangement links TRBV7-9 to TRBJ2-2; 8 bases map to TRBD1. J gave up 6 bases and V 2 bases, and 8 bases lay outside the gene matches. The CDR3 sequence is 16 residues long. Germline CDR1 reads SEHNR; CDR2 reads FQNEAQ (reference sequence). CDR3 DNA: TGTGCCAGCAGCTTACAGGGGGCCCTCGTGTCCGGGGAGCTGTTTTTT. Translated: CASSLQGALVSGELFF.

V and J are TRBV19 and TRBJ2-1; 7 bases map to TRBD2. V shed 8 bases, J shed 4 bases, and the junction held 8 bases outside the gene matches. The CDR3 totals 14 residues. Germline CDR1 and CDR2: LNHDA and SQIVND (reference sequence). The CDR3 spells CASDSGTVYNEQFF. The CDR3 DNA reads TGTGCCAGTGACAGCGGGACCGTATACAATGAGCAGTTCTTC.

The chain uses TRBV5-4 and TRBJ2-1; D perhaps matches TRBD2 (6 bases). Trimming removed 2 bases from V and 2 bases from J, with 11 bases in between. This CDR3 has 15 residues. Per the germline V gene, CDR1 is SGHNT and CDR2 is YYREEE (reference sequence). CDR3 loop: CASSFIQRAYNEQFF. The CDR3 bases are TGTGCCAGCAGCTTTATCCAGCGGGCCTACAATGAGCAGTTCTTC.

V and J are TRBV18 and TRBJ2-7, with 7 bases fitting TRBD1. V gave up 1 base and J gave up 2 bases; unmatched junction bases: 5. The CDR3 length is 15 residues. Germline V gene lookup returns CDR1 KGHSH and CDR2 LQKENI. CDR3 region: CASSPQGAAAYEQYF. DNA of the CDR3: TGTGCCAGCTCACCACAGGGGGCTGCAGCCTACGAGCAGTACTTC.

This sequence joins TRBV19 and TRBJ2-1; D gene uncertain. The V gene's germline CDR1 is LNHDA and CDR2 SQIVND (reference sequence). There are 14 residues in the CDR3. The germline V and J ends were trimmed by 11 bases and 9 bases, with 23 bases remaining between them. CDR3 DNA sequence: TGTGCCTCCACCGCCCCTACCACCGTCGCTGAGCAGTTCTTC. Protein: CASTAPTTVAEQFF.

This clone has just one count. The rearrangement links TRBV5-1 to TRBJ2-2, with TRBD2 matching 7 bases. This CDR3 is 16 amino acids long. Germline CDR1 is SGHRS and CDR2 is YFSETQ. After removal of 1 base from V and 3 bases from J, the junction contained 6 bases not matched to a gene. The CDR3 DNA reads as TGCGCCAGCAGCTTGAATGCGGGAGCAGACACCGGGGAGCTGTTTTTT. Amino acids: CASSLNAGADTGELFF.

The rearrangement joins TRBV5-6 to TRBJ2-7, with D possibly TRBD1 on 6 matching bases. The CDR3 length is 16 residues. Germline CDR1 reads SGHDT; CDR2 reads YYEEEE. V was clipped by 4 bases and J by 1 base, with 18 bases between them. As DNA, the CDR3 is TGTGCCAGCAGCCCGATAGGGGCGAGGGGGTCCTACGAGCAGTACTTC. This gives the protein CASSPIGARGSYEQYF. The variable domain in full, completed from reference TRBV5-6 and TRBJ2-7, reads DAGVTQSPTHLIKTRGQQVTLRCSPKSGHDTVSWYQQALGQGPQFIFQYYEEEERQRGNFPDRFSGHQFPNYSSELNVNALLLGDSALYLCASSPIGARGSYEQYFGPGTRLTVT.

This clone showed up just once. The CDR3 protein is CASISGFREQAYNEQFF. DNA of the CDR3: TGTGCCAGCATTTCTGGGTTCAGGGAACAAGCCTACAATGAGCAGTTCTTC. The chain combines TRBV27 with TRBJ2-1, with D possibly being TRBD1 (5 bases). CDR1 MNHEY and CDR2 SMNVEV come from the germline V gene (reference sequence). The CDR3 is 17 amino acids. Trimming pared 7 bases from V and 2 bases from J, leaving 21 bases between.

CDR3 in amino acids: CASSTWTAENYGYTF. CDR3 nucleotide sequence: TGTGCCAGCAGCACCTGGACAGCCGAAAACTATGGCTACACCTTC. The V and J genes are TRBV7-2 and TRBJ1-2; tentatively, D is TRBD1 (6 bases). CDR1 is SGHTA and CDR2 is FQGNSA in the germline V gene. This CDR3 has 15 amino acids. V lost 5 bases, J lost 2 bases, and 15 bases lay in between.

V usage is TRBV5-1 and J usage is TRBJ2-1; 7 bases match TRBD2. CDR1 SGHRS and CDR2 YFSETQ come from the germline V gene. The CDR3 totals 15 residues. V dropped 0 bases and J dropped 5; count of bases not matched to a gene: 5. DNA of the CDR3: TGCGCCAGCAGCTTGGTTAGCGGGTTCAACAATGAGCAGTTCTTC. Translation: CASSLVSGFNNEQFF.

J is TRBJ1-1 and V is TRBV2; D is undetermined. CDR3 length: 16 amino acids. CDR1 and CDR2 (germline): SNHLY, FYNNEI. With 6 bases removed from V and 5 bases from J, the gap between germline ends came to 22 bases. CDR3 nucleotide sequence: TGTGCCAGCAGCGACACTATGGCCCCAGGTAGAACTGAAGCTTTCTTT. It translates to CASSDTMAPGRTEAFF.

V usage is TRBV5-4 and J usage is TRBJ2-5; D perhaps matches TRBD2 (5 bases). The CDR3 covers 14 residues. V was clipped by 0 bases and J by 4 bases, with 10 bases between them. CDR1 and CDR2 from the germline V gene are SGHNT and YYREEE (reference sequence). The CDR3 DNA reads TGTGCCAGCAGCTTGGGGCGGGCCGGAGAGACCCAGTACTTC. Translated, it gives CASSLGRAGETQYF.

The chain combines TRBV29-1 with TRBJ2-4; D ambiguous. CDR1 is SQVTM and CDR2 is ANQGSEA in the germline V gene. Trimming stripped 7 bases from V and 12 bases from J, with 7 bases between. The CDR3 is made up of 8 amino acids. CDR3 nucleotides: TGCAGCGGGCGGCATCAGTACTTC. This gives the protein CSGRHQYF.

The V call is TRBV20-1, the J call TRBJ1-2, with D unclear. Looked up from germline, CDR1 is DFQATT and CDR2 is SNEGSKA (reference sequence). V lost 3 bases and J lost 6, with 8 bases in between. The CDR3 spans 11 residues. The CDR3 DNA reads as TGCAGTGCTAGTATCGGGGATGGCTACACCTTC. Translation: CSASIGDGYTF.

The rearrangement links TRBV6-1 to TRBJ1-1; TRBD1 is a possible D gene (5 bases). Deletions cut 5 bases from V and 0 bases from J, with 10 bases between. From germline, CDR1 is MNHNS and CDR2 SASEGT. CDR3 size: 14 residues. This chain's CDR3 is CASSRTLMNTEAFF. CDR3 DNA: TGTGCCAGCAGTCGGACACTGATGAACACTGAAGCTTTCTTT.

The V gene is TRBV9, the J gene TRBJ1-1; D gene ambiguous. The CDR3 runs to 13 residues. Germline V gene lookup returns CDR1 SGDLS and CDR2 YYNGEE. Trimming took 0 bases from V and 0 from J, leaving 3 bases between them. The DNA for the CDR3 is TGTGCCAGCAGCGTAGCAATGAACACTGAAGCTTTCTTT. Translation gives CASSVAMNTEAFF.

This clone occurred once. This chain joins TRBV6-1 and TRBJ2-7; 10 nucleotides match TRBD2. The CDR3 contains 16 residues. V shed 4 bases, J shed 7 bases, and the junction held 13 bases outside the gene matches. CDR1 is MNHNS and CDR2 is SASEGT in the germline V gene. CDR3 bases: TGTGCCAGCAGTGGTCAACTAGCGGGACACGTAATAGAGCAGTACTTC. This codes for CASSGQLAGHVIEQYF.

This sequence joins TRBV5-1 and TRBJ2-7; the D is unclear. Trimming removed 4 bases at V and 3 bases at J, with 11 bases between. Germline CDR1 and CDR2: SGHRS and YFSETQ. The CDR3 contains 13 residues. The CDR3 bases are TGCGCCAGCAGCAACTGGACGGTCTACGAGCAGTACTTC. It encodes CASSNWTVYEQYF.

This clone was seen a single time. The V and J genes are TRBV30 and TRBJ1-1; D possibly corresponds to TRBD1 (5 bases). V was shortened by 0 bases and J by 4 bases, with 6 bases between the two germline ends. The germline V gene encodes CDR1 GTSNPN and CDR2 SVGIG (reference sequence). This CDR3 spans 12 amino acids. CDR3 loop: CAWSVGGTEAFF. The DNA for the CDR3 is TGTGCCTGGAGTGTTGGGGGCACTGAAGCTTTCTTT.

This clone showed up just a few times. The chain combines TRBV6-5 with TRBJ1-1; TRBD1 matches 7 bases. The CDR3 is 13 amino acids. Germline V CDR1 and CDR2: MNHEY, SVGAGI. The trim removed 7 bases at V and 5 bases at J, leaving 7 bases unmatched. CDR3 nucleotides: TGTGCCAGCAATCAACCAGGGGGAACTGAAGCTTTCTTT. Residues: CASNQPGGTEAFF.

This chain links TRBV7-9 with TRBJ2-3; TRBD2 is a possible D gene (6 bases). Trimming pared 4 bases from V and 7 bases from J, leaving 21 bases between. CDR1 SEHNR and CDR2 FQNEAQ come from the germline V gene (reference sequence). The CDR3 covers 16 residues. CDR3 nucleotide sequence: TGTGCCAGCAGCTCGGACTACTCAATAATGTGGAATACGCAGTATTTT. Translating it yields CASSSDYSIMWNTQYF.

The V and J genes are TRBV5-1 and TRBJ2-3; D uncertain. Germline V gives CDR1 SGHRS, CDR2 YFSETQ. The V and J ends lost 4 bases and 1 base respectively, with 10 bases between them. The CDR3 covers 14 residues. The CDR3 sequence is CASSVTARTDTQYF. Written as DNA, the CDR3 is TGCGCCAGCAGCGTGACTGCCCGCACAGATACGCAGTATTTT.

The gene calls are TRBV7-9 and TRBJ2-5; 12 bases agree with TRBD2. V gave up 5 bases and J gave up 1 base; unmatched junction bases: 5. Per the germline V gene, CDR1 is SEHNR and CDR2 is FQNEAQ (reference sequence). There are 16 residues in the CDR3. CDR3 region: CASSTRTSGVQETQYF. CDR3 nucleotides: TGTGCCAGCAGCACCAGGACTAGCGGGGTCCAAGAGACCCAGTACTTC.

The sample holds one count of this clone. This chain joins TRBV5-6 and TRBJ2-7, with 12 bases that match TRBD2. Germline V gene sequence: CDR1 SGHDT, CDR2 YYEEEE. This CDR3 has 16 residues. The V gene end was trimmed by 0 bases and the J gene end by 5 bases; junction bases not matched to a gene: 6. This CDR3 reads CASSLGAGLAGDEQYF. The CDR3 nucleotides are TGTGCCAGCAGCTTGGGGGCGGGACTAGCGGGCGACGAGCAGTACTTC.

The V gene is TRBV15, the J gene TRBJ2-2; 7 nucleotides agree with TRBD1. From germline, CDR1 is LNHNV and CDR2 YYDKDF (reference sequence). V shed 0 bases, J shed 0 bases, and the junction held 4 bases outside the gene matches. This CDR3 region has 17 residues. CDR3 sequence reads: CATSRDPGTANTGELFF. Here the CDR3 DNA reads TGTGCCACCAGCAGAGACCCCGGGACAGCGAACACCGGGGAGCTGTTTTTT.

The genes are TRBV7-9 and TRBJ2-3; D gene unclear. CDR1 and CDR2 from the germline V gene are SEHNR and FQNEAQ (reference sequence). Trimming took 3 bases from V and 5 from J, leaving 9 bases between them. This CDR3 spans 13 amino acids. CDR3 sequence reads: CASSFPTQDTQYF. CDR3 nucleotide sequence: TGTGCCAGCAGCTTCCCCACTCAAGATACGCAGTATTTT.

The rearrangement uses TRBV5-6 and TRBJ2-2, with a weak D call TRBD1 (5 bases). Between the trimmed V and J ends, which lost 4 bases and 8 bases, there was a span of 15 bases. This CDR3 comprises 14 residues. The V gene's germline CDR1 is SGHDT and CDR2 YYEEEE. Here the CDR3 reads CASSRLGVEGELFF. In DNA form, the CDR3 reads TGTGCCAGCAGCCGGCTAGGGGTTGAAGGGGAGCTGTTTTTT.

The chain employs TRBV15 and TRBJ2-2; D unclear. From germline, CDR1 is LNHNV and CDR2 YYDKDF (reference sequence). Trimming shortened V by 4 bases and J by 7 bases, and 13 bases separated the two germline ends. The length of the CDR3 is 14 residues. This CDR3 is CATSIPHADGELFF. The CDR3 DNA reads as TGTGCCACCAGCATCCCCCACGCGGACGGGGAGCTGTTTTTT.

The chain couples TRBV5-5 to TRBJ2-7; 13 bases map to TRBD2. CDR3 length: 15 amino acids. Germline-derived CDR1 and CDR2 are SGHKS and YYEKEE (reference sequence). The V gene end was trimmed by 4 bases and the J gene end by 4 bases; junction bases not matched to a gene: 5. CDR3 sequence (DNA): TGTGCCAGCAGCCCAGGACTAGCGGGAGCTTACGAGCAGTACTTC. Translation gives CASSPGLAGAYEQYF.